A selection of T cell receptor beta chains follows, all from one sample in a study of cytomegalovirus exposure and HLA in healthy donors. Only in-frame clones appear in the TCRdb table, and some are missing; sequencing was by immunoSEQ multiplex PCR. This table holds under 150,000 clones, over 80% found once. The sequencing sample was made of PBMCs. These receptors were taken from a man aged 35 to 55 in good health and CMV-seronegative. CDR3s include the opening cysteine and the closing phenylalanine or tryptophan. The order of the fields is J gene, clone size, D gene, V gene, CDR3 DNA, CDR3 protein. D genes are given only for firm matches. Clone size is given for some rows only: seen once, a few or many times, or a class if the clone is expanded.

>TRBJ2-7|-|-|TRBV11-2
TGTGCCAGCAGTCTCTACGAGCAGTACTTC
CASSLYEQYF
>TRBJ1-5|-|TRBD1|TRBV27
TGTGCCAGCAGTCCGTACAGGGGAGGAAGTCAGCCCCAGCATTTT
CASSPYRGGSQPQHF
>TRBJ2-7|-|-|TRBV7-2
TGTGCCAGCAGCCCGACGGGGAGCGAGCAGTACTTC
CASSPTGSEQYF
>TRBJ1-2|-|TRBD1|TRBV7-9
TGTGCCAGCAGCTTCGACAGGGAATCTGGCTACACCTTC
CASSFDRESGYTF
>TRBJ2-7|-|-|TRBV7-8
TGTGCCAGCAGCTCTCTACCAACAGGGACCTCCTACGAGCAGTACTTC
CASSSLPTGTSYEQYF
>TRBJ2-1|once|-|TRBV6-1
TGTGCCAGCAGAGTGACAGAGAGCTCCTACAATGAGCAGTTCTTC
CASRVTESSYNEQFF
>TRBJ2-5|-|-|TRBV7-9
TGTTCCAGCAGCAACAGGGACCAAGAGACCCAGTACTTC
CSSSNRDQETQYF
>TRBJ2-3|-|TRBD2|TRBV13
TGTGCCAGCAGCTTAGGGACTATAGCGGGAGGCGTCTATACGCAGTATTTT
CASSLGTIAGGVYTQYF
>TRBJ2-1|few|TRBD1|TRBV29-1
TGCAGCGTGGGAGGACAGGGAAAATACAATGAGCAGTTCTTC
CSVGGQGKYNEQFF
>TRBJ2-1|-|-|TRBV7-8
TGTGCCAGCAGCCTGGCCCCCTCCGACTCGGAGCAGTTCTTC
CASSLAPSDSEQFF
>TRBJ2-7|-|TRBD2|TRBV5-6
TGTGCCAGCAGCTTGGGTCTAGCGGACGAGCAGTACTTC
CASSLGLADEQYF
>TRBJ2-7|-|TRBD2|TRBV6-1
TGTGCCAGCAGTGGACTAGCGGGGCCCTACGAGCAGTACTTC
CASSGLAGPYEQYF
>TRBJ2-7|once|TRBD2|TRBV6-5
TGTGCCAGCAGTCCCGGGACTATTCGGAACTACGAGCAGTACTTC
CASSPGTIRNYEQYF
>TRBJ1-2|-|-|TRBV7-3
TGTGCCAGCAGCTTAGACAGTCTTAACTATGGCTACACCTTC
CASSLDSLNYGYTF
>TRBJ1-4|once|-|TRBV7-2
TGTGCGAGCACAAGCAGCTCGGGGGGCACTAATGAAAAACTGTTTTTT
CASTSSSGGTNEKLFF
>TRBJ2-7|-|-|TRBV9
TGTGCCAGCAGCGTATACCCCGGGGAATATAGCGAGCAGTACTTC
CASSVYPGEYSEQYF
>TRBJ2-7|-|-|TRBV28
TGTGCCAGCAGGCTAAGCACCGGACATCCCTCCGAGCAGTACTTC
CASRLSTGHPSEQYF
>TRBJ2-3|few|TRBD1|TRBV4-1
TGCGCCAGCAGCCAAGTTGAGAGGGGTCGGGACAGGGGGACAGATACGCAGTATTTT
CASSQVERGRDRGTDTQYF
>TRBJ2-7|-|-|TRBV29-1
TGCAGCGTTGAAGGGGACACCGCCTACGAGCAGTACTTC
CSVEGDTAYEQYF
>TRBJ1-2|once|-|TRBV2
TGTGCCAGCAGCCCTATCAGGGTGGCTAACTATGGCTACACCTTC
CASSPIRVANYGYTF
>TRBJ1-1|-|-|TRBV15
TGTGCCACCAGCAGTGAGCCACGGGAGACTGAAGCTTTCTTT
CATSSEPRETEAFF
>TRBJ2-1|-|-|TRBV7-8
TGTGCCAGCAGCTTAGCGGATCCCGTTTTAGGGGATGAGCAGTTCTTC
CASSLADPVLGDEQFF
>TRBJ2-7|once|-|TRBV27
TGTGCCAGCAGTTTATCATTTGGGCAGGCAAAGTCCTACGAGCAGTACTTC
CASSLSFGQAKSYEQYF
>TRBJ2-2|-|-|TRBV5-1
TGCGCCAGCAGCTTGGTTTTTGGAGAGAACACCGGGGAGCTGTTTTTT
CASSLVFGENTGELFF
>TRBJ1-4|-|TRBD1|TRBV5-4
TGTGCCAGCAGCCCGGAGGGACAGGGTGGAGAAAAACTGTTTTTT
CASSPEGQGGEKLFF
>TRBJ2-5|-|-|TRBV5-1
TGCGCCAGCAGCCAAGGACAGCACCCGTACCAAGAGACCCAGTACTTC
CASSQGQHPYQETQYF
>TRBJ1-5|-|-|TRBV19
TGTGCCAGTAGTATCCCTAGGCGGGCCCTTTATCAGCCCCAGCATTTT
CASSIPRRALYQPQHF
>TRBJ1-1|-|TRBD1|TRBV29-1
TGCAGCGTCCCGGGGACAGGGGGCACTGAAGCTTTCTTT
CSVPGTGGTEAFF
>TRBJ2-7|-|-|TRBV11-2
TGTGCCAGCAGCTTAGAGGGACAAAACAGGGAGCAGTACTTC
CASSLEGQNREQYF
>TRBJ1-1|-|-|TRBV7-9
TGTGCCAGCAGCTTCGAGGGAGGCACTGAAGCTTTCTTT
CASSFEGGTEAFF
>TRBJ1-1|few|-|TRBV5-6
TGTGCCAGCAGCTTGGTATTGGGGGCAAACACTGAAGCTTTCTTT
CASSLVLGANTEAFF
>TRBJ2-7|-|TRBD1|TRBV28
TGTGCCAGCATTCGGGACAGCCCCTACGAGCAGTACTTC
CASIRDSPYEQYF
>TRBJ2-1|-|TRBD1|TRBV6-5
TGTGCCAGCCTGGACAGGCGAAGAGGGAATGAGCAGTTCTTC
CASLDRRRGNEQFF
>TRBJ2-3|-|TRBD1|TRBV7-8
TGTGCCAGCAGCTTACAGGGGGTCGCAGATACGCAGTATTTT
CASSLQGVADTQYF
>TRBJ2-1|-|TRBD1|TRBV7-8
TGTGCCAGCAGCTTCCAGGGGGCGGCCTACAATGAGCAGTTCTTC
CASSFQGAAYNEQFF
>TRBJ2-7|-|-|TRBV19
TGTGCCAGTAGAGACAGAAGTTACGAGCAGTACTTC
CASRDRSYEQYF
>TRBJ2-3|-|TRBD2|TRBV7-8
TGTGCCAGCAGCTTAGAGGCTAGCGGGAGGGCCACAGATACGCAGTATTTT
CASSLEASGRATDTQYF
>TRBJ2-3|-|TRBD1|TRBV11-1
TGTGCCAGCAGCCAGCTGACAGGGGTTGCAGATACGCAGTATTTT
CASSQLTGVADTQYF
>TRBJ2-5|-|TRBD1|TRBV27
TGTGCCAGCCGTCTCCGGACAGGGGGAGAGACCCAGTACTTC
CASRLRTGGETQYF
>TRBJ2-1|-|-|TRBV7-6
TGTGCCAGCAGCCTGGACAGTTACAATGAGCAGTTCTTC
CASSLDSYNEQFF
>TRBJ2-1|-|-|TRBV10-3
TGTGCCATCAGTGATCTAGTGGGGAGCTCCTACAATGAGCAGTTCTTC
CAISDLVGSSYNEQFF
>TRBJ1-2|-|-|TRBV15
TGTGCCACCGGCAGAGGTGGGGGGACCGAGGTACTCGGAGGCTACACCTTC
CATGRGGGTEVLGGYTF
>TRBJ2-3|-|TRBD2|TRBV29-1
TGCAGCGTTGAAAGTCCTAGCGGGGCCACAGGAACGCAGTATTTT
CSVESPSGATGTQYF
>TRBJ1-6|-|TRBD1|TRBV2
TGTGCCAGCAGTGCTCTCAGGACAGGGGTATTGGCTTCACCCCTCCACTTT
CASSALRTGVLASPLHF
>TRBJ2-7|-|-|TRBV6-5
TGTGCCAGCAGTTACTCCCCGGGAGATGCAACCTACGAGCAGTACTTC
CASSYSPGDATYEQYF
>TRBJ1-2|few|TRBD1|TRBV5-4
TGTGCCAGCAGCCCCATGACCGGGACAGGGGTGAGGGGCTACACCTTC
CASSPMTGTGVRGYTF
>TRBJ2-1|-|-|TRBV6-6
TGTGCCAGCACCCCCGTGCGGAGTTACAATGAGCAGTTCTTC
CASTPVRSYNEQFF
>TRBJ2-1|-|TRBD2|TRBV10-3
TGTGCCATCAGTCCCGGGACTAGCGGGTACTACAATGAGCAGTTCTTC
CAISPGTSGYYNEQFF
>TRBJ2-3|few|TRBD1|TRBV6-4
TGTGCCAGCAGTGAGACAGGGGTCGCAGATACGCAGTATTTT
CASSETGVADTQYF
>TRBJ2-1|-|-|TRBV7-3
TGTGCCAGCAGCTTATGGGCCGGGAGTGATAATGAGCAGTTCTTC
CASSLWAGSDNEQFF
>TRBJ2-3|-|-|TRBV29-1
TGCAGCGTCCCTTCCGGAGGGATAACAGATACGCAGTATTTT
CSVPSGGITDTQYF
>TRBJ1-5|-|-|TRBV10-3
TGTGCCATCAGTGAAGAGCTAAGTCAGCCCCAGCATTTT
CAISEELSQPQHF
>TRBJ1-1|-|-|TRBV11-3
TGTGCCAGCAGCTCCTCGGAGCAGGGGAACACTGAAGCTTTCTTT
CASSSSEQGNTEAFF
>TRBJ2-3|-|-|TRBV2
TGTGCCAGCAGGCCGGGGACTAGCACAGATACGCAGTATTTT
CASRPGTSTDTQYF
>TRBJ1-5|few|-|TRBV2
TGTGCCACCCAACAGGGATGGGGAAGCAATCAGCCCCAGCATTTT
CATQQGWGSNQPQHF
>TRBJ1-5|-|-|TRBV11-2
TGTGCCAGCAGTCTAGACGGGAGACGGCAGCCCCAGCATTTT
CASSLDGRRQPQHF
>TRBJ2-2|-|TRBD2|TRBV11-3
TGTGCCAGCAGCTTAATCTCGGGGGGGCACGGGGAGCTGTTTTTT
CASSLISGGHGELFF
>TRBJ2-7|-|TRBD2|TRBV2
TGTGCCAGCACCTGGACTAGCGGGGGGCCCTCCTACGAGCAGTACTTC
CASTWTSGGPSYEQYF
>TRBJ1-1|-|-|TRBV19
TGTGCCAGTAGTATGGGGGGGAGGGGTCCGGCTAGGGCTTTCTTT
CASSMGGRGPARAFF